The rows below give T cell receptor beta chains drawn from one sample of a study of shared clonotypes between healthy human individuals. Assay used: immunoSEQ multiplex PCR; TCRdb lists only in-frame clones, some missing. The data contain about 2.1 million clones, 90% to 95% of them seen just once; the ten biggest clones take up about 1.7%. Sequencing was performed on naive CD8+ T cells from PBMCs. Source of these receptors: a man younger than 30 in good health. Some clones in this sample may be carry-over from other donors' samples. CDR3s include the opening cysteine and the closing phenylalanine or tryptophan. Each record gives: D gene, J gene, V gene, clone size, CDR3 protein, CDR3 DNA. A D gene is named only where the DNA matches it firmly. Rows give clone size only sometimes, using once, few, many, or a class for an expanded clone.

>TRBD1|TRBJ1-5|TRBV28|.
CASSSAVGTVYQPQHF
TGTGCCAGCAGTTCCGCGGTCGGGACAGTATATCAGCCCCAGCATTTT
>.|TRBJ2-7|TRBV2|.
CASRTGVGYEQYF
TGTGCCAGCAGGACGGGGGTAGGTTACGAGCAGTACTTC
>.|TRBJ2-1|TRBV7-9|.
CASSSARDPGLF
TGTGCCAGCAGCTCGGCCCGGGACCCCGGCCTCTTC
>.|TRBJ1-1|TRBV4-1|.
CASSFQGGLAAFF
TGCGCCAGCAGCTTCCAAGGGGGGCTCGCAGCTTTCTTT
>TRBD1|TRBJ1-1|TRBV27|.
CASSTGTGDFGITEAFF
TGTGCCAGCAGCACCGGGACAGGGGATTTTGGGATCACTGAAGCTTTCTTT
>.|TRBJ2-2|TRBV30|.
CAWSPDSGELFF
TGTGCCTGGAGTCCGGACAGCGGGGAGCTGTTTTTT
>.|TRBJ2-5|TRBV5-1|.
CASSLGGQYQETQYF
TGCGCCAGCAGCTTGGGCGGACAGTACCAAGAGACCCAGTACTTC
>.|TRBJ1-5|TRBV27|.
CASSLFGATPQHF
TGTGCCAGCAGTTTATTCGGGGCGACGCCCCAGCATTTT
>TRBD1|TRBJ2-5|TRBV19|once
CATRDRESGTQYF
TGTGCCACCCGGGACAGGGAAAGTGGGACCCAGTACTTC
>.|TRBJ2-1|TRBV2|.
CASRVYNEQFF
TGTGCCAGCCGGGTCTACAATGAGCAGTTCTTC
>.|TRBJ1-5|TRBV7-9|.
CASSLAGHQPQHF
TGTGCCAGCAGCTTAGCAGGGCATCAGCCCCAGCATTTT